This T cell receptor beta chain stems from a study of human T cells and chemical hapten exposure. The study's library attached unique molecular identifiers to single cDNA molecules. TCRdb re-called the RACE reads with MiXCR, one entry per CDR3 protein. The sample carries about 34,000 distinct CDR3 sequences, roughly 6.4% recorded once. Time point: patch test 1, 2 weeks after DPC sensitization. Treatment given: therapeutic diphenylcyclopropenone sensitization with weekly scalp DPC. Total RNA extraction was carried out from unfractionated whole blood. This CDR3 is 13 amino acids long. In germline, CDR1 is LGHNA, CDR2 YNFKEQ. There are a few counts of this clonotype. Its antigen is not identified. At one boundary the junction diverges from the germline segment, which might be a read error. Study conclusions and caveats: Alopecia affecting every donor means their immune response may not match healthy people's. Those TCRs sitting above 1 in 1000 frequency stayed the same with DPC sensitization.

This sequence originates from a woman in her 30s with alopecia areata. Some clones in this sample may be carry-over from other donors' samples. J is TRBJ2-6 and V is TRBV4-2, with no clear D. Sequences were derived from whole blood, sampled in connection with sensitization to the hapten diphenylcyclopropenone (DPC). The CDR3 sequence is CASIQSGANVLTF. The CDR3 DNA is TGTGCCAGCATCCAATCTGGGGCCAACGTCCTGACTTTC.